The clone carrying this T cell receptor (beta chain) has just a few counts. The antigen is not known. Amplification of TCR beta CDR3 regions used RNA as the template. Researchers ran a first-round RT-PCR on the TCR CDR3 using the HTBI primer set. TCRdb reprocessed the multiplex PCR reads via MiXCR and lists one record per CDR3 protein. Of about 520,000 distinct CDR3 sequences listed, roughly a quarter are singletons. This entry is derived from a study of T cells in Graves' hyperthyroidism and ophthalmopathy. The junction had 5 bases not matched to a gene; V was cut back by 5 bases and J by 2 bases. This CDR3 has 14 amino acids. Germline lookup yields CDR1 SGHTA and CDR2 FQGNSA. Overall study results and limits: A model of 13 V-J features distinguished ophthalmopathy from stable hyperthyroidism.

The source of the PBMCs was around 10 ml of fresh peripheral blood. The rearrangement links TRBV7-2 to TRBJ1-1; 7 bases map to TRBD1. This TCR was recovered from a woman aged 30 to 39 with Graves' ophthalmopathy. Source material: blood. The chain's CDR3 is CASSRQGINTEAFF. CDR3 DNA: TGTGCCAGCAGCCGACAGGGCATAAACACTGAAGCTTTCTTT.